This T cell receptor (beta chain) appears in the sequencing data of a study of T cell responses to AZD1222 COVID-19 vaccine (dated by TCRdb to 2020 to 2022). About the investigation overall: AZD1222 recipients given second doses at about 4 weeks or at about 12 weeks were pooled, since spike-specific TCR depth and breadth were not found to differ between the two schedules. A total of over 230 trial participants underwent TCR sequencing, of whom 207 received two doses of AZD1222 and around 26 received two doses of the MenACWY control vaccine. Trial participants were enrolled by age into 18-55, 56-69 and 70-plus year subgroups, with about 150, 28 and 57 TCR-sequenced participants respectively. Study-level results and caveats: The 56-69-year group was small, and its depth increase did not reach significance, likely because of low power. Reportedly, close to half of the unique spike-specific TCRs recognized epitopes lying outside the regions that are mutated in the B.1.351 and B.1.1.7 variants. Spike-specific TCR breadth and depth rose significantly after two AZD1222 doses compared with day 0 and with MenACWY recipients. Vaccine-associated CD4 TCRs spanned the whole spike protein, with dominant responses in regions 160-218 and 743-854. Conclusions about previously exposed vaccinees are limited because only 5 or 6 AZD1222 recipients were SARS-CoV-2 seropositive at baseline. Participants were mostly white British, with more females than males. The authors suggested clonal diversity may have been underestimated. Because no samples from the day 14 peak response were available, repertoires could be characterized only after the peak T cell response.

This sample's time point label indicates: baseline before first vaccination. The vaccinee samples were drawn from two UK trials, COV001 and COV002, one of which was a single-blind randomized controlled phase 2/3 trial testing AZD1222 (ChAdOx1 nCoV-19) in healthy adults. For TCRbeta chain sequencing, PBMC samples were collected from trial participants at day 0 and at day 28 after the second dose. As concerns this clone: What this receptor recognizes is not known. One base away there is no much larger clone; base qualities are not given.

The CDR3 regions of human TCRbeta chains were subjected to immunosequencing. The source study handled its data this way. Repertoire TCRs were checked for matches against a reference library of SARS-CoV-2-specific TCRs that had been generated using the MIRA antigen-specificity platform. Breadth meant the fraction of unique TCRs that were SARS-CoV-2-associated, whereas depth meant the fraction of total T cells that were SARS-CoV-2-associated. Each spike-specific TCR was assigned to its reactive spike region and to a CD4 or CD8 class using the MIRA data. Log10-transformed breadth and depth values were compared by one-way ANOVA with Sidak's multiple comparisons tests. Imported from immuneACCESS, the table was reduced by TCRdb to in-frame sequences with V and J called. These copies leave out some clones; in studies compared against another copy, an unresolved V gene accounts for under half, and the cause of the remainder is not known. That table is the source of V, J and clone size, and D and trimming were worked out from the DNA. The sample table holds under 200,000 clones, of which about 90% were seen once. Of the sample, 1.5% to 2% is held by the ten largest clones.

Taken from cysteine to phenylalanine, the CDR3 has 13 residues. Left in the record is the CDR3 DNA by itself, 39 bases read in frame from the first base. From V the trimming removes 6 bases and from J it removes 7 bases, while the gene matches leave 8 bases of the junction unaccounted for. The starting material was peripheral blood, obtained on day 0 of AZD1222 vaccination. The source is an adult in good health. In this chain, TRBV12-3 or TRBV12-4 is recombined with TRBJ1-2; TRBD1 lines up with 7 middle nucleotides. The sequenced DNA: TGTGCCAGCAGGGCGGGACAGTACGCTGGCTACACCTTC. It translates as CASRAGQYAGYTF.